The clone carrying this T cell receptor (beta chain) showed up many times. Its antigen is as yet unknown. The data originate from a study of T-cell reconstitution after alpha-beta-depleted transplantation in children. Study observations and caveats: Where some patients showed high TCRbeta diversity at day 60, it came from recipient T cells and thymic progenitors that had survived. In patients about two months after transplant, alpha-beta T cells reportedly arose from several hundred expanded graft clones.

As it was prepared, the TCRbeta library received unique molecular identifiers. TCRdb called the PCR reads again in MiXCR, with one record for every CDR3 protein. The table records fewer than 700,000 distinct CDR3 sequences, roughly 23% of them present only once. The CDR3 extends over 15 amino acids. CDR1 is MNHEY and CDR2 is SMNVEV in the germline V gene (reference sequence). With 5 bases clipped from V and 4 bases from J, the junction kept 10 bases outside the gene matches. The input for sequencing was PBMCs, mostly from graft donor cells, taken 360 days after TCRalphabeta/CD19-depleted stem cell transplant. The rearrangement uses TRBV27 and TRBJ2-7, with 8 bases aligning to TRBD1. The sequence came from a boy under three years old who had a stem cell transplant for acute myeloid leukemia, so the T cells may come from the graft donor. CDR3 sequence reads: CASSPWWTGRYEQYF. The CDR3 region has the DNA TGTGCCAGCAGTCCTTGGTGGACAGGGAGATACGAGCAGTACTTC.